These T cell receptor beta chains were read from a single sample in a study of regulatory T cells in long-lasting Graves disease. TCRdb used MiXCR to reprocess the multiplex PCR reads, holding one entry per CDR3 protein. The sample includes hundreds of thousands of distinct CDR3 sequences, roughly 23% seen only once; the top ten take under 15%. The sequenced sample was peripheral blood mononuclear cells (PBMCs), obtained when the disease was refractory, from a patient treated with antithyroid drugs. The receptors derive from a female donor with Graves disease. CDR3s include the opening cysteine and the closing phenylalanine or tryptophan. A D gene is named only where the DNA matches it firmly. Rows give clone size only sometimes, using once, few, many, or a class for an expanded clone.

>-|TRBJ2-7|-|TRBV10-3
CAINPEGQSYEQYF
TGTGCCATCAACCCAGAAGGACAGTCCTACGAGCAGTACTTC
>many|TRBJ1-5|-|TRBV12-3/TRBV12-4
CASSLIRDTYGNQPQHF
TGTGCCAGCAGTTTGATCAGGGATACGTATGGCAATCAGCCCCAGCATTTT
>few|TRBJ2-7|TRBD2|TRBV6-5
CASSYTQLAGAYEQYF
TGTGCCAGCAGTTACACCCAACTAGCGGGGGCCTACGAGCAGTACTTC
>many|TRBJ2-5|TRBD2|TRBV2
CASRGLGRGQETQYF
TGTGCCAGCAGGGGCCTCGGGAGGGGCCAAGAGACCCAGTACTTC
>few|TRBJ1-1|-|TRBV7-6
CASSDPRGSIVERGAFF
TGTGCCAGCAGCGACCCGCGGGGCAGTATTGTGGAGAGAGGAGCTTTCTTT
>many|TRBJ2-7|-|TRBV6-5
CASSYHPYYEQYF
TGTGCCAGCAGTTACCACCCGTACTACGAGCAGTACTTC
>-|TRBJ2-1|TRBD1|TRBV7-2
CASSFTHRGTYNEQFF
TGTGCCAGCAGCTTCACCCACAGGGGAACCTACAATGAGCAGTTCTTC
>many|TRBJ1-6|-|TRBV7-2
CASSLDGYNSPLHF
TGTGCCAGCAGCCTCGACGGGTATAATTCACCCCTCCACTTT
>many|TRBJ1-1|-|TRBV6-5
CASSYESEAFF
TGTGCCAGCAGTTACGAGTCAGAAGCTTTCTTT
>few|TRBJ1-1|-|TRBV6-1
CASSPGGGGATEAFF
TGTGCCAGCAGTCCCGGAGGGGGGGGCGCGACTGAAGCTTTCTTT
>-|TRBJ2-2|-|TRBV6-1
CASTLTPEGVTGELFF
TGTGCCAGCACCCTTACCCCGGAGGGGGTCACCGGGGAGCTGTTTTTT
>-|TRBJ2-3|TRBD2|TRBV7-9
CASSSRLAGDNTDTQYF
TGTGCCAGCAGCTCCCGACTAGCGGGAGACAACACAGATACGCAGTATTTT
>many|TRBJ2-7|-|TRBV6-5
CASSYGGRFGGQYF
TGTGCCAGCAGTTACGGTGGCCGATTTGGGGGGCAGTACTTC
>many|TRBJ1-2|-|TRBV6-1
CASSLGGVYGYTF
TGTGCCAGCAGTCTCGGCGGGGTCTATGGCTACACCTTC
>few|TRBJ2-7|TRBD1|TRBV7-3
CASSLTYLGTGSDEQYF
TGTGCCAGCAGCTTAACTTATCTCGGGACAGGCAGCGACGAGCAGTACTTC
>many|TRBJ2-7|-|TRBV27
CASSLVMGAADEQYF
TGTGCCAGCAGTTTAGTCATGGGGGCGGCCGACGAGCAGTACTTC
>-|TRBJ1-1|-|TRBV9
CASSVAGIGTEAFF
TGTGCCAGCAGCGTAGCCGGGATCGGCACTGAAGCTTTCTTT
>many|TRBJ1-2|-|TRBV2
CASSDLNYGYTF
TGTGCCAGCAGTGATCTTAACTATGGCTACACCTTC
>-|TRBJ1-2|-|TRBV5-6
CASSLDPVKNYGYTF
TGTGCCAGCAGCTTGGATCCCGTTAAGAACTATGGCTACACCTTC